What follows describes a single T cell receptor (beta chain). The specificity of this receptor is unknown. No quality values exist for individual bases; no much larger clone is one base distant. The data were produced on an Illumina HiSeq 1500. Through fastp at Q25 and MiXCR, TCRdb rebuilt clones from the public reads, retaining in-frame beta chains. Every CDR3 protein is listed once, alongside the most common genes and DNA of its rows. The sample records under 450,000 distinct CDR3 sequences, around a third of which are singletons. Approximately 12% of the sample is taken by the ten largest. The treatment or condition label, as the study defines it: in vitro stimulation with specific CMV peptide epitopes to enrich CMV-specific T cells. This specimen belongs to a study of T cell repertoires in cytomegalovirus infection (dated by TCRdb to about 2019). As for the study more broadly: Alongside well-studied HLA-B-restricted epitopes, the peptide stimulations were aimed at recently identified HLA-C-restricted CMV epitopes, whose presentation resists viral immunomodulation. The HLA type of each donor mattered for the analysis, because public TCR beta signatures pointed to carriage of CMV infection along with the matching HLA type. Study-wide findings and limitations: Cumulative frequency of public TCR beta family members discriminated carriers of CMV infection plus the relevant HLA type in this cohort and an independent roughly 330-donor cohort. The ex vivo response was dominated by HLA-C-restricted CMV-specific TCR beta clonotypes, which also provided the single most frequent clonotype in two of eight donors.

V drops 0 bases and J drops 2 bases, leaving 7 bases in between. From the cysteine up to the phenylalanine, the CDR3 has a length of 14 residues. The sequence is cut down to CDR3 DNA, 42 bases in frame from base 1. The germline V gene (reference sequence) yields LNHDA for CDR1 and SQIVND for CDR2. This TCR came from a human donor in good health (CMV status not recorded). Some clones in this sample may be carry-over from other donors' samples. This material consisted of cultured PBMCs, taken from culture after CMV antigen stimulation. The chain is encoded by TRBV19 joined to TRBJ1-1; perhaps TRBD1 is the D gene, with 5 bases matching. The CDR3: CASSIEGVNTEAFF. The base sequence is TGTGCCAGTAGTATAGAGGGGGTAAACACTGAAGCTTTCTTT.